This entry describes one T cell receptor beta chain. The antigen is not known. The source of the sample is a study of cytomegalovirus exposure and HLA in healthy donors. Study-level results: Among the CMV-associated chains, a few were confirmed in vitro as specific for CMV antigens. Cytomegalovirus association was assigned to approximately 180 TCR beta chains. Further analysis, carried out later, found HLA-associated TCR beta chains more clonally expanded than equally common other chains. Another analysis was done later, and it associated 15,000 to 20,000 TCR beta sequences with HLA alleles at 0.05 false discovery rate.

V lost 0 bases to trimming and J lost 3 bases, with 12 bases between them. This CDR3 contains 15 residues. Per the germline V gene, CDR1 is SGHAT and CDR2 is FQNNGV. Primers: 60 Vbeta forward and 13 Jbeta reverse. Clones were read by immunoSEQ multiplex PCR, and TCRdb kept only the in-frame ones, dropping some. The sample contains some 98,000 clones, roughly 9.4% of which appear only once. Sequenced: PBMCs. The chain recombines TRBV11-2 with TRBJ2-7; a weak D match, TRBD2 (5 bases). The TCR sequence derives from a man aged 45 to 65 in good health and CMV-seropositive. The chain's CDR3 is CASSLELAEIYEQYF. CDR3 nucleotide sequence: TGTGCCAGCAGCTTAGAGCTAGCAGAGATCTACGAGCAGTACTTC.